The present entry profiles one T cell receptor (beta chain) with its context. The data stem from a study of CD8 T cells in Susac syndrome. High-throughput TCR beta sequencing covered peripheral CD8+ and CD4+ T cells. TEMRA cells were enriched by FACS, and CD4+ and CD8+ T cells were negatively isolated. Random hexamers were used to reverse transcribe an amount of about 0.5 to 1 ug RNA. The authors amplified TCR beta CDR3 across 54 Vbeta and 13 Jbeta using immunoSEQ multiplex PCR. TCRdb ran MiXCR on the immunoSEQ multiplex PCR reads and lists one entry per CDR3 protein. Among about 130,000 distinct CDR3 sequences, around 90% were seen once, and the ten largest hold around 0.24%. The CDR3 has 13 amino acids. CDR1 LNHNV and CDR2 YYDKDF come from the germline V gene (reference sequence). V was trimmed by 0 bases and J by 4 bases, leaving 3 bases between them.

Sequenced sample: CD8+ T cells from PBMCs. V gene TRBV15 combines with J gene TRBJ2-2; D is unclear. The receptor was derived from a human donor with multiple sclerosis. The CDR3 reads CATSREGTGELFF. The CDR3 DNA reads as TGTGCCACCAGCAGAGAGGGCACCGGGGAGCTGTTTTTT.